This record looks at one T cell receptor (beta chain) sequence and its context. Measured with immunoSEQ multiplex PCR; TCRdb has only the in-frame clones, and not every one. The top ten hold around 2.7% of the sample, which has 53,000 or so clones, 75% to 90% seen once. Germline loops: CDR1 WNHNN, CDR2 SYGVQD (reference sequence). V gave up 2 bases and J gave up 3 bases, with 17 bases separating them. The CDR3 length is 17 residues. This record belongs to a study of blood T cell repertoires in COVID-19. The sample was peripheral blood. This TCR was recovered from an elderly man with acute or convalescent COVID-19. V usage is TRBV10-1 and J usage is TRBJ2-4, with TRBD1 as a possible D gene (6 bases). In nucleotides, the CDR3 is TGCGCCAGCAGTGAGACGGCAGGGGATGGGGACAAAAACATTCAGTACTTC. It is translated as CASSETAGDGDKNIQYF.